These 4 T cell receptor beta chains were sequenced from one sample in a study of cytomegalovirus exposure and HLA in healthy donors. TCRdb keeps only in-frame clones here, not all; method: immunoSEQ multiplex PCR. The table shows 300,000 to 350,000 clones, with nearly 90% occurring only once. The sample comprised PBMCs. These receptor sequences come from a man aged 30 to 45 in good health and CMV-seronegative.

The chain has TRBV27 and TRBJ2-7; D gene unclear. The CDR3 spans 13 residues. Germline loops: CDR1 MNHEY, CDR2 SMNVEV (reference sequence). The V end lost 6 bases, the J end lost 5 bases, and 14 bases lay between the germline ends. This chain's CDR3 is CASSDIRFHEQYF. The CDR3, as DNA: TGTGCCAGCAGCGATATCAGGTTCCACGAGCAGTACTTC.

The gene calls are TRBV4-3 and TRBJ1-2, with D possibly being TRBD1 (5 bases). Deletions cut 0 bases from V and 4 bases from J, with 15 bases between. The CDR3 spans 16 residues. CDR1 and CDR2 (germline): LGHNA, YSLEER. CDR3 in amino acids: CASSQESSGVPYGYTF. CDR3 DNA: TGCGCCAGCAGCCAAGAGTCGTCGGGGGTCCCCTATGGCTACACCTTC.

The chain uses TRBV5-6 and TRBJ2-1; a possible D gene is TRBD2 (5 bases). CDR3 length: 16 residues. Germline V CDR1 and CDR2: SGHDT, YYEEEE. Trimming took off 3 bases at V and 2 bases at J, with 15 bases between the two ends. The CDR3 reads CASSSVGAGTYNEQFF. The CDR3 DNA follows: TGTGCCAGCAGCTCTGTGGGAGCTGGGACCTACAATGAGCAGTTCTTC.

The V and J genes are TRBV25-1 and TRBJ2-1; 14 nucleotides agree with TRBD2. Germline CDR1 and CDR2: MGHDK and SYGVNS. J was trimmed by 7 bases and V by 2 bases; bases with no gene match: 1. The CDR3 is 15 amino acids. The CDR3 loop is CASSEGTSGGNEQFF. The DNA of the CDR3 is TGTGCCAGCAGTGAAGGGACTAGCGGGGGAAATGAGCAGTTCTTC.